The present entry profiles one T cell receptor (beta chain) with its context. This specimen comes from a study of shared clonotypes between healthy human individuals. The CDR3 length is 19 residues. V dropped 5 bases and J dropped 4; count of bases not matched to a gene: 21. CDR1 and CDR2 from the germline V gene are SGHNT and YYREEE (reference sequence). Profiling relied on immunoSEQ multiplex PCR, and the TCRdb table lists in-frame clones only, not all of them. The top ten hold approximately 0.06% of the sample, which has more than 400,000 clones, almost 97% seen once. Sequencing input: naive CD4+ T cells sorted from blood. Described subset: CD45RA+ positively selected. The rearrangement uses TRBV5-4 and TRBJ2-7; 10 positions agree with TRBD2. The sequence was collected from a woman under 40 in good health. DNA of the CDR3: TGTGCCAGCAGTTCGAAAGGACTAGCGGAGAGCTCCGACATTTACGAGCAGTACTTC. This codes for CASSSKGLAESSDIYEQYF. The full variable domain, with the rest looked up from reference TRBV5-4 and TRBJ2-7, is ETGVTQSPTHLIKTRGQQVTLRCSSQSGHNTVSWYQQALGQGPQFIFQYYREEENGRGNFPPRFSGLQFPNYSSELNVNALELDDSALYLCASSSKGLAESSDIYEQYFGPGTRLTVT.